This TCR beta chain was found in a study of T cell repertoires in cytomegalovirus infection. Overall study: Well-studied HLA-B-restricted epitopes and recently identified HLA-C-restricted epitopes of CMV were both used in the study. Through public TCR beta signatures, both CMV infection and matching HLA type were indicated.

The CDR3 runs 12 residues. The V gene's germline CDR1 is LGHNA and CDR2 YNFKEQ. Trimming removed 3 bases at V and 10 bases at J, with 10 bases between. This clonotype was counted a few times. What it binds is not known. TCRdb re-derived calls from the reads in MiXCR, one entry per CDR3 protein. This sample has under 200,000 distinct CDR3 sequences; about a fifth occur once, and the top ten carry 25%. The sequence was collected from a human donor in good health (CMV status not recorded). Some clones in this sample may be carry-over from other donors' samples. The sample was CD8+ T cells from cultured PBMCs, taken from culture after CMV antigen stimulation. The rearrangement joins TRBV4-2 to TRBJ1-5; the D gene is possibly TRBD1 (6 bases). In nucleotides, the CDR3 is TGTGCCAGCAGCCACAGGGGCGAACCCCAGCATTTT. It yields the protein CASSHRGEPQHF.